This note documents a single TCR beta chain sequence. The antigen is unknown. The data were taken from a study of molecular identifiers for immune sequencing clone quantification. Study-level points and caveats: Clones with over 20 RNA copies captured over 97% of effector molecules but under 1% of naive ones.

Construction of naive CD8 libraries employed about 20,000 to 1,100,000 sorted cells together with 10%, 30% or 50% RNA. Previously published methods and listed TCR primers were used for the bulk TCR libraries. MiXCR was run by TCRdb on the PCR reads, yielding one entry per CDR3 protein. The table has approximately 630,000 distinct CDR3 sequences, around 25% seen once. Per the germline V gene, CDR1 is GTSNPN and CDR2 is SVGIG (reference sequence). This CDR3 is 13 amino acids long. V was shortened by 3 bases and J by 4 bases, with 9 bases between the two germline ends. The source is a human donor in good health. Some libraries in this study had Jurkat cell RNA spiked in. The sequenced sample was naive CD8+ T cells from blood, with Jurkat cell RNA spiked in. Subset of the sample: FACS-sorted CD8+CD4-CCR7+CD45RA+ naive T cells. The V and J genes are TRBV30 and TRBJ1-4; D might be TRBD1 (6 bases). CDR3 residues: CAWRQGHNEKLFF. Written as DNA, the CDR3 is TGTGCCTGGAGACAGGGCCATAATGAAAAACTGTTTTTT.